This TCR beta chain was found in a study of T cell responses to AZD1222 COVID-19 vaccine. As regards this clone: What it binds is unknown.

Sequencing was performed with immunoSEQ multiplex PCR; in TCRdb, only in-frame clones are kept and a portion is missing. The table lists 60,000 to 75,000 clones, roughly 80% of them singletons. Study-wide results and limits: With two AZD1222 doses given, Spike-specific TCR breadth and depth both rose. Repertoires in all cases were sampled only once the peak T cell response had passed. At 160-218 and 743-854, vaccine-associated CD4 TCRs were dominant, and they spanned spike.

CDR1 is SGHNT and CDR2 is YENEEA in the germline V gene. The CDR3 extends over 14 amino acids. V dropped 5 bases and J dropped 1 base, with 9 bases sitting between them. The genes are TRBV11-3 and TRBJ1-3; D call uncertain. This TCR was recovered from an adult who received the AZD1222 COVID-19 vaccine. Source: peripheral blood, taken 28 days after the second AZD1222 dose. The DNA for the CDR3 is TGTGCCAGCAGCGGTTGGGGTTCTGGAAACACCATATATTTT. It encodes CASSGWGSGNTIYF.